These 8 T cell receptor beta chains came from one sample sequenced in a study of tumor and adjacent non-tumor tissue in lung cancer. No cell sorting was done before RNA was extracted from the tissue. This non-tumor lung sample came from over 3 cm beyond the tumor edge. Three rounds of nested PCR, following a modified ARM-PCR protocol, produced the TCRbeta library. TCRdb redid the calling of the multiplex PCR reads with MiXCR, one entry per CDR3 protein. The sample yields about 75,000 distinct CDR3 sequences, around 70% seen once. The sample was distant non-tumor lung tissue. Receptors originate from a woman aged 45-60 years with non-small cell lung cancer.

Comments on this clonotype: This may arise from a read error, as a much more abundant clone is one base away. The V and J genes are TRBV5-5 and TRBJ2-3, with TRBD2 as a possible D gene (7 bases). The germline V gene encodes CDR1 SGHKS and CDR2 YYEKEE (reference sequence). CDR3 size: 15 residues. The CDR3 reads CTSSGNRDSADTQYF. CDR3 DNA sequence: TGTACCAGCAGCGGGAACAGGGATTCGGCAGATACGCAGTATTTT.

As concerns this clonotype: As the CDR3 is not closed by the conserved phenylalanine or tryptophan, this likely results from a read error. The chain links TRBV11-2 to TRBJ1-3; TRBD1 is a possible D gene (6 bases). Germline V gene data show CDR1 as SGHAT and CDR2 as FQNNGV. Trimming pared 5 bases from V and 5 bases from J, leaving 13 bases between. This CDR3 region has 14 residues. The DNA of the CDR3 is TGTGCCAGCAGCCTAAGCGGGACAAGAAACACCATATATATT. This sequence encodes CASSLSGTRNTIYI.

Concerning this clonotype itself: One end of the junction varies from germline; a read error may be responsible. The chain carries TRBV6-1 and TRBJ1-1, with D perhaps matching TRBD1 (5 bases). Per the germline V gene, CDR1 is MNHNS and CDR2 is SASEGT. CDR3 length equals 14 residues. The CDR3 sequence is CTSSGGGCNYEAFF. CDR3 nucleotide sequence: TGTACCAGCAGTGGTGGGGGGTGCAACTATGAAGCTTTCTTT.

Concerning this clonotype: This may come from a read error, since a much larger clone is one base off. The V call is TRBV13, the J call TRBJ2-2; the match to TRBD1 covers 10 bases. Germline trimming cut 5 bases from V and 4 bases from J; bases unmatched to any gene: 7. The CDR3 is 16 residues long. Germline values: CDR1 PRHDT, CDR2 FYEKMQ (reference sequence). The CDR3 protein is CASSETGTGATGELFF. As DNA, the CDR3 is TGTGCCAGCAGCGAGACCGGGACAGGGGCCACCGGGGAGCTGTTTTTT.

With regard to this clonotype: The junction shows a germline mismatch at one end, possibly a read error. This rearrangement joins TRBV11-2 to TRBJ1-1; no definite D call. Germline CDR1 reads SGHAT; CDR2 reads FQNNGV. This CDR3 is built from 17 residues. CDR3 in amino acids: CASSLAPGAILNTEAFF. CDR3 nucleotide sequence: TGTGCCAGCAGCTTAGCCCCGGGCGCGATATTGAATACTGAAGCTTTCTTT.

Regarding this clonotype: The junction does not match germline at one end; this may be a read error. The chain couples TRBV11-2 to TRBJ2-7; D may be TRBD2 (6 bases). This CDR3 contains 16 residues. Germline V CDR1 and CDR2: SGHAT, FQNNGV. The CDR3 region has the DNA TGTACCAGCAGCCTAGTGAGTAGCGGCCGGGGATACGAGCAGTACTTC. Translating gives CTSSLVSSGRGYEQYF.

This clonotype was seen repeatedly, ten times or more. The chain is built from TRBV14 and TRBJ2-5, with D uncertain. The CDR3 consists of 16 residues. Germline loops: CDR1 SGHDN, CDR2 FVKESK. The V and J ends lost 1 base and 5 bases respectively, with 17 bases between them. This CDR3 is CASSQAMKNKEETQYF. CDR3 DNA: TGTGCCAGCAGCCAAGCGATGAAAAATAAGGAGGAGACCCAGTACTTC.

In regard to this clonotype: Since a much larger clone is just one base distant, this may be a read error. The gene calls are TRBV6-1 and TRBJ2-4, with D possibly matching TRBD1 (6 bases). The V gene's germline CDR1 is MNHNS and CDR2 SASEGT. V was clipped by 7 bases and J by 0 bases, with 13 bases between them. The CDR3 runs to 15 residues. In nucleotides, the CDR3 is TGTGCCAGCATTGGACAGAAGATAGCCAAAAACATTCAGTACTTC. Translated: CASIGQKIAKNIQYF.